These T cell receptor beta chains were read from a single sample in a study of blood T cell repertoires in COVID-19. Some clones are missing from TCRdb's copy, which holds only in-frame ones; the method was immunoSEQ multiplex PCR. The table has approximately 250,000 clones, 86% seen once. What was sequenced was peripheral blood. The receptors come from a man between 40 and 49 years old with active or convalescent COVID-19. The conserved cysteine and the conserved F or W are not part of the CDR3 here. Clone size is given for some rows only: seen once, a few or many times, or a class if the clone is expanded.

>11|TRBV2|few|TRBJ1-2
ASMSTGNYGYT
>12|TRBV6-6|-|TRBJ2-2
ASSYPQGTGELF
>11|TRBV24-1|-|TRBJ2-7
ATSVQGRAEQY
>14|TRBV19|-|TRBJ1-5
ASSIAGNKPNQPQH
>14|TRBV15|-|TRBJ1-3
ATSRGWDRGGNTIY
>12|TRBV5-1|-|TRBJ1-2
ASSLFQGAGGYT
>12|TRBV6-5|-|TRBJ2-7
ASARPGQGYEQY
>14|TRBV5-5|-|TRBJ1-6
ASSLEGTGSGSPLH
>14|TRBV11-2|-|TRBJ2-1
ASSHVGGSFYNEQF
>8|TRBV29-1|-|TRBJ2-7
SVRGYEQY
>12|TRBV27|-|TRBJ1-5
ASSRGGSGSPQH